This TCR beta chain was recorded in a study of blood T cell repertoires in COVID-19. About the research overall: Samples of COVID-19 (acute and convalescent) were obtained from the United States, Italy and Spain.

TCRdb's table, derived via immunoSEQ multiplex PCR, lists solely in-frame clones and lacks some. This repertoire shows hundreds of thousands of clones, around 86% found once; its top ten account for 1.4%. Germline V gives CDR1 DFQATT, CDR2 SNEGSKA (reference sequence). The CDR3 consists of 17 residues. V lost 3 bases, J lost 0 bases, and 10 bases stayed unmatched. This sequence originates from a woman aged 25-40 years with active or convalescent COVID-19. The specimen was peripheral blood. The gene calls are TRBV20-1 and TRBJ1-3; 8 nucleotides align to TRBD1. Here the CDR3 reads CSASQNPGGGSGNTIYF. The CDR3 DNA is TGCAGTGCTAGTCAAAACCCAGGGGGCGGCTCTGGAAACACCATATATTTT.